Listed below are T cell receptor beta chains from one sample, sequenced in a study of T cells in Graves' hyperthyroidism and ophthalmopathy. A single record per CDR3 protein comes from TCRdb applying MiXCR to the multiplex PCR reads. Here the sample spans around 380,000 distinct CDR3 sequences, approximately 13% being singletons. Input material: blood. The receptors were gathered from a man younger than 45 with Graves' hyperthyroidism that later progressed to Graves' ophthalmopathy. Both conserved end residues are part of each CDR3. A D gene is named only where the DNA matches it firmly. Only part of the rows carry a size: once, few, many, or a class if the clone is expanded.

CASSLDPRGEQFF,TGCGCCAGCAGCTTGGACCCTCGCGGTGAGCAGTTCTTC,TRBJ2-1,TRBV5-1,few,-
CASSEAQGLETQYF,TGTGCCAGCAGTGAAGCGCAGGGGCTGGAGACCCAGTACTTC,TRBJ2-5,TRBV6-1,many,-
CASSANRDQGSNYGYTF,TGTGCCAGCAGCGCGAACCGGGACCAAGGCTCTAACTATGGCTACACCTTC,TRBJ1-2,TRBV9,few,-
CASREENTDTQYF,TGTGCCAGCAGGGAGGAGAACACAGATACGCAGTATTTT,TRBJ2-3,TRBV13,few,-
CASSQDRAAQGQPQHF,TGCGCCAGCAGCCAAGACAGGGCTGCGCAGGGTCAGCCCCAGCATTTT,TRBJ1-5,TRBV4-1,-,-
CASSYSGLAGPDTQYF,TGTGCCAGCAGTTACTCGGGACTAGCGGGGCCAGATACGCAGTATTTT,TRBJ2-3,TRBV6-6,many,TRBD2
CASSERQTNYNEQFF,TGTGCCAGCAGTGAAAGGCAGACAAACTACAATGAGCAGTTCTTC,TRBJ2-1,TRBV6-1,few,-
CASSFRLAGGDTQYF,TGTGCCAGCAGCTTTAGGCTAGCGGGAGGAGATACGCAGTATTTT,TRBJ2-3,TRBV7-8,many,TRBD2
CASSDRYQETQYF,TGTGCCAGCAGTGACAGGTACCAAGAGACCCAGTACTTC,TRBJ2-5,TRBV3-1,many,-
CASSLVYGTSGADTQYF,TGCGCCAGCAGCTTGGTGTACGGGACTAGCGGGGCAGATACGCAGTATTTT,TRBJ2-3,TRBV5-1,few,TRBD2
CAWRPAVNTEGFF,TGTGCCTGGAGGCCAGCAGTGAACACTGAAGGTTTCTTT,TRBJ1-1,TRBV30,-,-
CASSLRPSGGYYNEQFF,TGTGCCAGCAGCCTAAGGCCCAGCGGGGGATATTACAATGAGCAGTTCTTC,TRBJ2-1,TRBV7-8,many,TRBD2
CAISDGRGSVYQPQHF,TGTGCCATCAGTGATGGCAGGGGGTCTGTTTATCAGCCCCAGCATTTT,TRBJ1-5,TRBV10-3,-,TRBD1
CASSSVGNTIYF,TGTGCCAGCAGCTCCGTCGGAAACACCATATATTTT,TRBJ1-3,TRBV3-1,-,-
CASSSQGEETEAFF,TGTGCCAGCTCCTCCCAGGGGGAAGAGACTGAAGCTTTCTTT,TRBJ1-1,TRBV18,few,TRBD1
CASSLNNEQFF,TGTGCCAGCAGTTTAAACAATGAGCAGTTCTTC,TRBJ2-1,TRBV28,many,-
CATSDPSGLAGKQFF,TGTGCCACCAGTGATCCCTCCGGACTAGCGGGGAAGCAGTTCTTC,TRBJ2-1,TRBV24-1,-,TRBD2
CASSPRVLWQGGYEQYF,TGTGCCAGCAGCCCAAGGGTTCTTTGGCAGGGCGGATACGAGCAGTACTTC,TRBJ2-7,TRBV5-8,-,-
CASSFFRGSYEQYF,TGTGCCAGCAGCTTTTTCAGGGGGTCCTACGAGCAGTACTTC,TRBJ2-7,TRBV5-5,many,TRBD1
CASRWTSGDTSTDTQYF,TGTGCCAGCAGGTGGACTAGCGGGGACACTAGCACAGATACGCAGTATTTT,TRBJ2-3,TRBV7-2,many,TRBD2
CASSHRHAVRGAFF,TGTGCCAGCAGCCACCGACACGCTGTTAGAGGAGCTTTCTTT,TRBJ1-1,TRBV14,few,-
CASSEPPSAAYEQYF,TGTGCCAGCAGTGAACCCCCCAGCGCAGCCTACGAGCAGTACTTC,TRBJ2-7,TRBV6-1,many,-
CASSTSGGTYNGQFF,TGTGCCAGCAGTACTAGCGGGGGTACCTACAATGGGCAGTTCTTC,TRBJ2-1,TRBV12-3/TRBV12-4,-,TRBD2
CASSLEGFRTDTQYF,TGTGCCAGCAGCTTGGAAGGCTTCAGGACAGATACGCAGTATTTT,TRBJ2-3,TRBV5-5,many,-
CASSFPRLQANSPLHF,TGTGCCAGCAGTTTTCCCCGGCTACAGGCTAATTCACCCCTCCACTTT,TRBJ1-6,TRBV28,few,-
CATSNNYAGTGHNSPLHF,TGTGCCACCAGCAACAACTACGCCGGGACAGGGCACAATTCACCCCTCCACTTT,TRBJ1-6,TRBV15,many,TRBD1
CASNNPGVNYGYTF,TGTGCCAGCAACAACCCAGGGGTTAACTATGGCTACACCTTC,TRBJ1-2,TRBV6-1,-,-
CASSQDRETQYF,TGTGCCAGCAGCCAAGATCGGGAAACCCAGTACTTC,TRBJ2-5,TRBV3-1,many,-
CASSLQGRGETQYF,TGTGCCAGCAGTTTGCAGGGGAGGGGAGAGACCCAGTACTTC,TRBJ2-5,TRBV27,few,-
CASSLEQGDGYTF,TGTGCCAGCAGCTTAGAACAGGGGGATGGCTACACCTTC,TRBJ1-2,TRBV5-8,many,TRBD1
CASSQGGTGVRNAFF,TGTGCCAGCAGCCAAGGCGGGACGGGGGTTCGGAACGCTTTCTTT,TRBJ1-1,TRBV3-1,many,-
CASSQEAQGQDNQPQHF,TGTGCCAGCAGCCAAGAGGCACAGGGGCAAGACAATCAGCCCCAGCATTTT,TRBJ1-5,TRBV14,many,TRBD1
CASSRVVSGTEAFF,TGTGCCAGCAGCCGCGTCGTAAGTGGTACTGAAGCTTTCTTT,TRBJ1-1,TRBV12-3/TRBV12-4,few,-
CSARDFRADNSPLHF,TGCAGTGCTAGAGATTTCAGGGCTGATAATTCACCCCTCCACTTT,TRBJ1-6,TRBV20-1,few,-